The rows below give T cell receptor beta chains drawn from one sample of a study of T cells in localized non-small cell lung cancer. TCRdb keeps only in-frame clones here, not all; method: immunoSEQ multiplex PCR. The sample holds around 30,000 clones; about 91% are singletons and the top ten take around 30%. The sample was peripheral blood, taken before any cancer treatment. The source is a female donor at least 60 years old with stage I lung adenocarcinoma. Both conserved end residues are part of each CDR3. Fields, in order: clone size, D gene, J gene, V gene, CDR3 DNA, CDR3 protein. D genes are given only for firm matches. Not every row has a clone size; where given, it reads once, few, many or a size class.

size: .
D: .
J: TRBJ2-7
V: TRBV14
DNA: TGTGCCAGCAGCCAAATGGGAATAGGAGAGCAGTACTTC
CDR3: CASSQMGIGEQYF

size: .
D: .
J: TRBJ1-1
V: TRBV6-6
DNA: TGTGCCAGCAGTTCACAGGGTTCCACTGAAGCTTTCTTT
CDR3: CASSSQGSTEAFF

size: .
D: TRBD1
J: TRBJ1-3
V: TRBV5-1
DNA: TGCGCCAGCAGCTCCGGGACAGGAAAAAACACCATATATTTT
CDR3: CASSSGTGKNTIYF

size: .
D: .
J: TRBJ1-2
V: TRBV28
DNA: TGTGCCAGCAGTGGAGGGAACTATGGCTACACCTTC
CDR3: CASSGGNYGYTF

size: once
D: TRBD2
J: TRBJ2-1
V: TRBV11-2
DNA: TGTGCCAGCAGCTTAGGCGGGAGCTCCTACAATGAGCAGTTCTTC
CDR3: CASSLGGSSYNEQFF

size: once
D: .
J: TRBJ1-1
V: TRBV28
DNA: TGTGCCAGCAGTTCAAGGGAAGCTTTCTTT
CDR3: CASSSREAFF

size: .
D: TRBD1
J: TRBJ1-2
V: TRBV11-2
DNA: TGTGCTACCTATAACGGGCAGGGGGCTAGCTATGGCTACACCTTC
CDR3: CATYNGQGASYGYTF

size: once
D: .
J: TRBJ1-4
V: TRBV23-1
DNA: TGCGCCAGCTACCTTACAGGTCCGAGAAGGGAAAAACTGTTTTTT
CDR3: CASYLTGPRREKLFF

size: once
D: TRBD1
J: TRBJ1-2
V: TRBV28
DNA: TGTGCCAGCAGTTTAGGGACAGGGGGCTATGGCTACACCTTC
CDR3: CASSLGTGGYGYTF

size: .
D: .
J: TRBJ2-7
V: TRBV10-2
DNA: TGCGCCAGCAGTGCCTCATCCAGCTACGAGCAGTACTTC
CDR3: CASSASSSYEQYF

size: .
D: TRBD2
J: TRBJ2-7
V: TRBV2
DNA: TGTGCCAGCAGTCTGGGGCTAGCGGGGGGAGTGGGCTACGAGCAGTACTTC
CDR3: CASSLGLAGGVGYEQYF

size: .
D: .
J: TRBJ1-5
V: TRBV19
DNA: TGTGCCAGTAGTCCGGGCCAGGCTTCGACTCAGCCCCAGCATTTT
CDR3: CASSPGQASTQPQHF

size: .
D: .
J: TRBJ2-1
V: TRBV7-9
DNA: TGTGCCAGCAGCCGGACCCTCTACACGTCGTTTGAGCAGTTCTTC
CDR3: CASSRTLYTSFEQFF

size: once
D: .
J: TRBJ2-3
V: TRBV7-3
DNA: TGTGCCAGCAGCTTAACGAGAGACACAGATACGCAGTATTTT
CDR3: CASSLTRDTDTQYF

size: .
D: TRBD1
J: TRBJ1-4
V: TRBV5-1
DNA: TGCGCCAGCAGCTTCGCCGGGACAGCGAATGAAAAACTGTTTTTT
CDR3: CASSFAGTANEKLFF

size: .
D: .
J: TRBJ2-5
V: TRBV5-1
DNA: TGCGCCAGCAGCTTGCAGGCAGAACAAGAGACCCAGTACTTC
CDR3: CASSLQAEQETQYF

size: .
D: .
J: TRBJ1-5
V: TRBV4-1
DNA: TGCGCCAGCAGCCCCCAATCGGGGGCTCGGGGGCCCCAGCATTTT
CDR3: CASSPQSGARGPQHF

size: .
D: TRBD2
J: TRBJ2-7
V: TRBV6-1
DNA: TGTGCCAGCAGTGTCGTCGGGGTGGGGGGGACCAGCTCCTACGAGCAGTACTTC
CDR3: CASSVVGVGGTSSYEQYF

size: .
D: TRBD1
J: TRBJ2-4
V: TRBV28
DNA: TGTGCCAGCAGTTCACAGACCAGGGGGTTAATTCAGTACTTC
CDR3: CASSSQTRGLIQYF

size: .
D: .
J: TRBJ1-1
V: TRBV6-4
DNA: TGTGCCAGCAGCCCGGGGGGGAACACTGAAGCTTTCTTT
CDR3: CASSPGGNTEAFF

size: .
D: .
J: TRBJ1-2
V: TRBV5-1
DNA: TGCGCCAGCAGCTTGAACGGGCAGGGATCCAACTATGGCTACACCTTC
CDR3: CASSLNGQGSNYGYTF

size: .
D: .
J: TRBJ1-1
V: TRBV5-6
DNA: TGTGCCAGCAGCCGACTGAACACTGAAGCTTTCTTT
CDR3: CASSRLNTEAFF

size: .
D: TRBD2
J: TRBJ2-5
V: TRBV13
DNA: TGTGCCAGCAGCTTAGCGGGGGGACTAGCGATCCGAGAGACCCAGTACTTC
CDR3: CASSLAGGLAIRETQYF

size: .
D: .
J: TRBJ1-1
V: TRBV13
DNA: TGTGCCAGCAGCCCCACAGGGTTGGAGACGAACACTGAAGCTTTCTTT
CDR3: CASSPTGLETNTEAFF

size: .
D: TRBD1
J: TRBJ1-2
V: TRBV6-5
DNA: TGTGCCAGCAGTTATTCCACAGGGGGCGCCAGCTATGGCTACACCTTC
CDR3: CASSYSTGGASYGYTF

size: .
D: TRBD1
J: TRBJ1-1
V: TRBV2
DNA: TGTGCCAGCAGTATGACAGGGCAGGGGTATGTACAAGCTTTCTTT
CDR3: CASSMTGQGYVQAFF

size: .
D: .
J: TRBJ1-1
V: TRBV18
DNA: TGTGCCAGCTCACCACCGAACGGAGTGAACACTGAAGCTTTCTTT
CDR3: CASSPPNGVNTEAFF

size: .
D: .
J: TRBJ2-5
V: TRBV4-2
DNA: TGTGCCAGCAGCCCCCCGGGAATACAAGAGACCCAGTACTTC
CDR3: CASSPPGIQETQYF

size: few
D: .
J: TRBJ1-6
V: TRBV2
DNA: TGTGCCAGCACCTACGTAAGGGGGTACAATTCACCCCTCCACTTT
CDR3: CASTYVRGYNSPLHF

size: .
D: .
J: TRBJ1-4
V: TRBV7-9
DNA: TGTGCCAGCAGCTTAGCGCGCGCGGACTACTCGCTGTTTTTT
CDR3: CASSLARADYSLFF

size: .
D: TRBD1
J: TRBJ1-5
V: TRBV10-3
DNA: TGTGCCATCAGGGGACAGGGGAATCAGCCCCAGCATTTT
CDR3: CAIRGQGNQPQHF

size: few
D: .
J: TRBJ1-5
V: TRBV5-6
DNA: TGTGCCAGCAGCTTGGGCAATCAGCCCCAGCATTTT
CDR3: CASSLGNQPQHF

size: .
D: TRBD2
J: TRBJ2-5
V: TRBV5-1
DNA: TGCGCCAGCAGCCAAGGGACTAGAAGAGTATATCCGTACTTC
CDR3: CASSQGTRRVYPYF

size: .
D: TRBD1
J: TRBJ2-3
V: TRBV7-3
DNA: TGTGCCAGCAGCTGGGACAGAAGCACAGATACGCAGTATTTT
CDR3: CASSWDRSTDTQYF

size: .
D: .
J: TRBJ1-5
V: TRBV2
DNA: TGTGCCAGCAAGTTGGGGACCTCAAATCAGCCCCAGCATTTT
CDR3: CASKLGTSNQPQHF

size: .
D: .
J: TRBJ2-3
V: TRBV5-1
DNA: TGCGCCAGCAGCTCCTCCGGGACTAGCACAGATACGCAGTATTTT
CDR3: CASSSSGTSTDTQYF

size: .
D: .
J: TRBJ1-3
V: TRBV18
DNA: TGTGCCAGCTCACCACCCACAGGTTTCGGGTCGGGAAACACCATATATTTT
CDR3: CASSPPTGFGSGNTIYF

size: .
D: .
J: TRBJ2-3
V: TRBV5-4
DNA: TGTGCCAGCAGCCGTAAAACTTACACAGATACGCAGTATTTT
CDR3: CASSRKTYTDTQYF

size: .
D: .
J: TRBJ2-7
V: TRBV19
DNA: TGTGCCAGTAGTATGTTCGCCGAGAGGGGCGAGCAGTACTTC
CDR3: CASSMFAERGEQYF

size: .
D: .
J: TRBJ2-2
V: TRBV18
DNA: TGTGCCAGCTCACGGTACAGGCAGAACACCGGGGAGCTGTTTTTT
CDR3: CASSRYRQNTGELFF

size: .
D: .
J: TRBJ2-7
V: TRBV28
DNA: TGTGCCAGCAGTCCTGACTCCTACGAGCAGTACTTC
CDR3: CASSPDSYEQYF

size: .
D: TRBD2
J: TRBJ2-1
V: TRBV5-1
DNA: TGCGCCAGCAGCTTGTTAACTAGCGGGGGTGGGGAGCAGTTCTTC
CDR3: CASSLLTSGGGEQFF

size: .
D: TRBD1
J: TRBJ1-2
V: TRBV9
DNA: TGTGCCAGCAGCGCCGGGACAGCCCATTATGGCTACACCTTC
CDR3: CASSAGTAHYGYTF

size: .
D: .
J: TRBJ1-2
V: TRBV10-3
DNA: TGTGCCATCAGTGAGACCGGAAAATATGGCTACACCTTC
CDR3: CAISETGKYGYTF

size: .
D: TRBD2
J: TRBJ2-1
V: TRBV2
DNA: TGTGCCAGCAGTGAACGGCTAGCGGGCAGATTCAATGAGCAGTTCTTC
CDR3: CASSERLAGRFNEQFF

size: .
D: .
J: TRBJ1-1
V: TRBV29-1
DNA: TGCAGCGTTATTAAGTGGAACACTGAAGCTTTCTTT
CDR3: CSVIKWNTEAFF

size: .
D: TRBD1
J: TRBJ2-1
V: TRBV15
DNA: TGTGCCACCAGCTCTCGACAGGGATTCTACAATGAGCAGTTCTTC
CDR3: CATSSRQGFYNEQFF

size: once
D: TRBD2
J: TRBJ2-1
V: TRBV19
DNA: TGTGCCAGTAGTATAGAGGGGAGCGGAACCTTAGCGGGGCCGCAGTTCTTC
CDR3: CASSIEGSGTLAGPQFF

size: .
D: TRBD1
J: TRBJ2-7
V: TRBV19
DNA: TGTGCCACAACGGGACAGGGCCCCTACGAGCAGTACTTC
CDR3: CATTGQGPYEQYF

size: .
D: TRBD2
J: TRBJ2-1
V: TRBV4-2
DNA: TGTGCCAGCAGCCAAGATGTAGCGGGACGATACAATGAGCAGTTCTTC
CDR3: CASSQDVAGRYNEQFF

size: .
D: .
J: TRBJ1-1
V: TRBV11-3
DNA: TGTGCCAGCAGCCCCCCCCCGGGGGCGGACACTGAAGCTTTCTTT
CDR3: CASSPPPGADTEAFF

size: .
D: TRBD2
J: TRBJ2-7
V: TRBV28
DNA: TGTGCCAGCAGGCTACTAGCGGGAGGGCCAACCTACGAGCAGTACTTC
CDR3: CASRLLAGGPTYEQYF